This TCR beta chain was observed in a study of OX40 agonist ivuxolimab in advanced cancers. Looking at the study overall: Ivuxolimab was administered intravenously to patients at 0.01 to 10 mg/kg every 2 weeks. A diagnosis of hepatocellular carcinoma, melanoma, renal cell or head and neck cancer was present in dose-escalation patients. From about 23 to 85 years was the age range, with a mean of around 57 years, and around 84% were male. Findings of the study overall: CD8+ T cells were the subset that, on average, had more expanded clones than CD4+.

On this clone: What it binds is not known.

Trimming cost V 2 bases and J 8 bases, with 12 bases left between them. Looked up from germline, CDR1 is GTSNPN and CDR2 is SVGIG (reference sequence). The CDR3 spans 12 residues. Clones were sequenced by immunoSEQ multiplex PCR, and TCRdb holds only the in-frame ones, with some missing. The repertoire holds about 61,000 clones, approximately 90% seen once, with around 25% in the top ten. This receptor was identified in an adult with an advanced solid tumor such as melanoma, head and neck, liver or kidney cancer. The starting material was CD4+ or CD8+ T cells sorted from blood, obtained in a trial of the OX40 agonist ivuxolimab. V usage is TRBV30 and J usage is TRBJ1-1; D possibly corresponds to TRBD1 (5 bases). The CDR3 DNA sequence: TGTGCCTGGAGTCTGGGGGGAGCAGAAGCTTTCTTT. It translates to CAWSLGGAEAFF.